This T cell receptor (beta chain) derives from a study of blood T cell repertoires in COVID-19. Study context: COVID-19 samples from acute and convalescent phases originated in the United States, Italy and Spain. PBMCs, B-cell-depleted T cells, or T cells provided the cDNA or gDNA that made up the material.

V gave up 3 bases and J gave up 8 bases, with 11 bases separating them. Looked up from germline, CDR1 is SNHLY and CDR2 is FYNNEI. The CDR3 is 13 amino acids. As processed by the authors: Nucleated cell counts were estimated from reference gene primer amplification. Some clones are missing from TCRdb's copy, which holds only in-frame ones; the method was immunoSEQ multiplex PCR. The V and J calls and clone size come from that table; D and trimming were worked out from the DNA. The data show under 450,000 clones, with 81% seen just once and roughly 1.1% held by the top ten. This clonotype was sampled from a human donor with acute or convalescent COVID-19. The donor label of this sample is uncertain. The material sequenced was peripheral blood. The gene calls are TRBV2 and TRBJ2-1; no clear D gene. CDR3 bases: TGTGCCAGCAGTGAGAGCCTTCTCCATGAGCAGTTCTTC. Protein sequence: CASSESLLHEQFF.